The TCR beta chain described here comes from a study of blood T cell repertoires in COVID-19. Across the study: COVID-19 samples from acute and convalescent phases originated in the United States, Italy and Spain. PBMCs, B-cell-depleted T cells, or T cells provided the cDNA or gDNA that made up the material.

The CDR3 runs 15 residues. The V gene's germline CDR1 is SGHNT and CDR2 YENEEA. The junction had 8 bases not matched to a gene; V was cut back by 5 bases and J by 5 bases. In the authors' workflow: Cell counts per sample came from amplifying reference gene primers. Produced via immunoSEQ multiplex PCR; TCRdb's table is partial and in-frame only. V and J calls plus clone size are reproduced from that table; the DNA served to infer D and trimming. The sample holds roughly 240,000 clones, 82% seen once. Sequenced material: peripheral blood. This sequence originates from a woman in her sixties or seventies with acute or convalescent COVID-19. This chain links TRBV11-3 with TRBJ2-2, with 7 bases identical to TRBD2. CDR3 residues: CASSPGRARTGELFF. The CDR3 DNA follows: TGTGCCAGCAGCCCTGGGAGGGCGCGGACCGGGGAGCTGTTTTTT.